This T cell receptor beta chain is drawn from a study of technical replicates of blood from several donors. Sequenced by immunoSEQ multiplex PCR; TCRdb stores in-frame clones only, minus some. The sample contains more than 90,000 clones, around 95% of which appear only once. Sequenced: T cells isolated from PBMCs. The TCR comes from a human donor in good health.

The CDR3 coding sequence is TGTGCCAGCAGCAAACAGGCCGGGACTAGCGGTCGTAGCTCCTACGAGCAGTACTTC. Amino acid sequence: CASSKQAGTSGRSSYEQYF. The rearrangement links TRBV21-1 to TRBJ2-7; TRBD2, the table's D call, was not compared with the DNA. TRBV21-1 counts as a pseudogene. The CDR3 contains 19 residues.